The 3 T cell receptor beta chains below all came from one sample that was sequenced in a study of T cells in Graves' hyperthyroidism and ophthalmopathy (dated by TCRdb to between 2018 and 2020). The receptor library was made with multiplex PCR. For sequencing, an Illumina HiSeq 2000 was employed. TCR beta CDR3 regions were amplified from RNA transcripts. A first-round RT-PCR of the TCR CDR3 used the HTBI primer set with the Qiagen OneStep RT-PCR kit. The raw public data were reprocessed by TCRdb itself: fastp quality trimming at Q25, MiXCR clonotype calling, in-frame beta chains only. Each entry is one CDR3 protein sequence, shown with its most common DNA and genes. A total of around 300,000 distinct CDR3 sequences appear in this sample, roughly an eighth of them only once. The ten largest clones capture about 37% of the sample. Sequenced input: blood. These receptors originate from a woman between 40 and 55 years old with Graves' ophthalmopathy.

V is TRBV5-1 and J is TRBJ1-1; D might be TRBD1 (5 bases). There are 15 residues in the CDR3. V was cut by 1 base and J by 4 bases, with 14 bases left in between. Germline CDR1 is SGHRS and CDR2 is YFSETQ. CDR3 region: CASSLSITGGTEAFF. For the CDR3, the DNA is TGCGCCAGCAGCTTGAGCATAACCGGGGGCACTGAAGCTTTCTTT.

This clonotype was counted at least ten times. The chain recombines TRBV28 with TRBJ2-3, with 7 bases that match TRBD1. V shed 3 bases, J shed 4 bases, and the junction held 22 bases outside the gene matches. This CDR3 is built from 20 residues. Germline V gene sequence: CDR1 MDHEN, CDR2 SYDVKM. The CDR3 region is CASSFPQLLNDRVVPDTQYF. DNA for the CDR3: TGTGCCAGCAGTTTTCCCCAACTCCTAAACGACAGGGTGGTTCCAGATACGCAGTATTTT.

The rearrangement uses TRBV10-2 and TRBJ2-7; tentative D call: TRBD1 (6 bases). V lost 7 bases to trimming and J lost 5 bases, with 18 bases between them. The CDR3 consists of 14 residues. CDR1 is WSHSY and CDR2 is SAAADI in the germline V gene. The CDR3 reads CASTRGGAMDEQYF. The CDR3 DNA is TGCGCCAGCACCCGTGGGGGCGCGATGGACGAGCAGTACTTC.